This T cell receptor beta chain came from a study of T cell responses to AZD1222 COVID-19 vaccine. Using immunoSEQ multiplex PCR, the repertoire was profiled, and TCRdb retains in-frame clones only, with some absent. The data show about 60,000 clones, 86% seen once. Study-wide points: Donors were largely white British and mainly female; clonal diversity was possibly underestimated. Just a handful of AZD1222 recipients were seropositive at baseline.

Unmatched junction bases numbered 12, after V lost 7 bases and J lost 8 bases. The CDR3 totals 14 residues. CDR1 and CDR2 from the germline V gene are MDHEN and SYDVKM. In the case of this clone: Its antigen is not known.

The sample was peripheral blood, taken 28 days after the second AZD1222 dose. The sequence came from an adult who received the AZD1222 COVID-19 vaccine. V gene TRBV28 combines with J gene TRBJ1-2; 8 positions agree with TRBD1. The CDR3 loop reads CASTPEDRVGGYTF. The DNA for the CDR3 is TGTGCCAGCACCCCTGAGGACAGGGTGGGAGGCTACACCTTC.